This entry concerns a single TCR beta chain. Antigen specificity is unknown. This record comes from a study of monozygotic twins with inflammatory bowel disease. After re-calling the 5' RACE reads, TCRdb lists one entry per CDR3 protein, DNA absent. The listing contains approximately 380,000 distinct CDR3 sequences. Per the germline V gene, CDR1 is SGHRS and CDR2 is YFSETQ. This CDR3 region has 16 residues. Notes on the study in general: Healthy twins shared more clonotypes with others than IBD patients, most markedly active ones. Cells of different T cell subtypes could not be told apart. Twins with IBD were found to have lower TCRbeta diversity (inverse Simpson) than healthy co-twins.

The rearrangement uses TRBV5-1 and TRBJ2-4; checking the TCRdb D call of TRBD1 is not possible without DNA. The sequence was collected from a human donor with ulcerative colitis or Crohn's disease, or a healthy co-twin of an affected twin (not recorded which). Sequencing input: blood. The CDR3 sequence: CASSSAGQIAKNIQYF. The whole variable domain, remainder taken from reference TRBV5-1 and TRBJ2-4, is KAGVTQTPRYLIKTRGQQVTLSCSPISGHRSVSWYQQTPGQGLQFLFEYFSETQRNKGNFPGRFSGRQFSNSRSEMNVSTLELGDSALYLCASSSAGQIAKNIQYFGAGTRLSVL.